The 10 T cell receptor beta chains given below trace back to one sample, sequenced in a study of shared clonotypes between healthy human individuals. CD45RO negativity and positive selection for CCR7 defined naive CD8 cells, a population that excluded terminally differentiated effector memory CD45RA+ cells. Libraries were prepared by immunoSEQ multiplex PCR; TCRdb keeps only in-frame clonotypes and omits some of them. The sample includes around 600,000 clones, roughly 98% of them seen just once. Sequenced: naive CD8+ T cells sorted from blood. These receptors originate from a man aged 25-40 years in good health.

The gene calls are TRBV9 and TRBJ2-3, with TRBD2 matching 13 bases. Germline loops: CDR1 SGDLS, CDR2 YYNGEE. The CDR3 loop spans 16 amino acids. With V trimmed by 1 base and J by 4 bases, 3 bases remained unmatched. The CDR3 loop is CASSVRLAGGPDTQYF. The DNA of the CDR3 is TGTGCCAGCAGCGTACGACTAGCGGGAGGTCCAGATACGCAGTATTTT.

V gene TRBV5-1 combines with J gene TRBJ2-7, with 8 bases that match TRBD1. The CDR3 totals 14 residues. Trimming at V came to 7 bases and at J to 3 bases, leaving 9 bases not matched to a gene. Germline V gene data show CDR1 as SGHRS and CDR2 as YFSETQ. CDR3 sequence: CASHLAGGVYEQYF. The CDR3 DNA reads TGCGCCAGCCATCTGGCAGGGGGCGTCTACGAGCAGTACTTC.

The gene calls are TRBV30 and TRBJ2-7, with 8 bases identical to TRBD1. J gave up 4 bases and V 3 bases, and 14 bases lay outside the gene matches. Germline loops: CDR1 GTSNPN, CDR2 SVGIG (reference sequence). This CDR3 has 16 residues. CDR3 loop: CAWSAWGTGPPYEQYF. The CDR3 nucleotides read TGTGCCTGGAGCGCCTGGGGGACAGGACCACCTTACGAGCAGTACTTC. Together with reference TRBV30 and TRBJ2-7, the CDR3 gives the full variable domain: SQTIHQWPATLVQPVGSPLSLECTVEGTSNPNLYWYRQAAGRGLQLLFYSVGIGQISSEVPQNLSASRPQDRQFILSSKKLLLSDSGFYLCAWSAWGTGPPYEQYFGPGTRLTVT.

This chain links TRBV4-1 with TRBJ1-5; D call uncertain. Germline-derived CDR1 and CDR2 are MGHRA and YSYEKL. V lost 1 base, J lost 3 bases, and 4 bases lay in between. The CDR3 sequence is 13 residues long. For the CDR3, the DNA is TGCGCCAGCAGCCAAGTAGTCAATCAGCCCCAGCATTTT. Its translation: CASSQVVNQPQHF.

The gene calls are TRBV9 and TRBJ2-1; 7 nucleotides match TRBD2. V trimming: 3 bases; J trimming: 5 bases; junction bases outside the gene matches: 14. This CDR3 region has 17 residues. Looked up from germline, CDR1 is SGDLS and CDR2 is YYNGEE. This chain's CDR3 is CASSARNPGLNNNEQFF. CDR3 in DNA: TGTGCCAGCAGCGCTAGAAATCCGGGACTAAACAACAATGAGCAGTTCTTC.

The chain employs TRBV11-3 and TRBJ2-7, with D possibly matching TRBD2 (6 bases). The germline V and J ends were trimmed by 5 bases and 5 bases, with 13 bases remaining between them. From germline, CDR1 is SGHNT and CDR2 YENEEA. The CDR3 runs 13 residues. CDR3 in amino acids: CASSIGTVHEQYF. The CDR3 nucleotides read TGTGCCAGCAGCATTGGGACTGTCCACGAGCAGTACTTC. Full variable domain (outside the CDR3, taken from reference TRBV11-3 and TRBJ2-7): EAGVVQSPRYKIIEKKQPVAFWCNPISGHNTLYWYLQNLGQGPELLIRYENEEAVDDSQLPKDRFSAERLKGVDSTLKIQPAELGDSAVYLCASSIGTVHEQYFGPGTRLTVT.

The chain recombines TRBV28 with TRBJ1-4, with TRBD1 matching 10 bases. Germline V gene lookup returns CDR1 MDHEN and CDR2 SYDVKM. CDR3 size: 17 residues. Germline trimming cut 5 bases from V and 1 base from J; bases unmatched to any gene: 7. This CDR3 reads CASSPRDRGKTNEKLFF. The CDR3 DNA reads TGTGCCAGCAGTCCCCGGGACAGGGGAAAAACTAATGAAAAACTGTTTTTT.

The chain employs TRBV7-9 and TRBJ2-7, with D perhaps matching TRBD1 or TRBD2 (5 bases each). V lost 3 bases and J lost 3, with 15 bases in between. CDR3 length: 15 amino acids. Germline CDR1 and CDR2: SEHNR and FQNEAQ (reference sequence). The CDR3, as DNA: TGTGCCAGCAGCTTTAGTGGTGAGGGGAGCTACGAGCAGTACTTC. Translated: CASSFSGEGSYEQYF. Full variable domain (missing parts from reference TRBV7-9 and TRBJ2-7): DTGVSQNPRHKITKRGQNVTFRCDPISEHNRLYWYRQTLGQGPEFLTYFQNEAQLEKSRLLSDRFSAERPKGSFSTLEIQRTEQGDSAMYLCASSFSGEGSYEQYFGPGTRLTVT.

This clone came up once. The chain recombines TRBV9 with TRBJ2-2; D might be TRBD1 or TRBD2, each matching 5 bases. The CDR3 sequence is 15 residues long. Germline-derived CDR1 and CDR2 are SGDLS and YYNGEE. Deletions cut 4 bases from V and 7 bases from J, with 17 bases between. In nucleotides, the CDR3 is TGTGCCAGCAGCCCCCGACTGGGGGTTCGCGGGGAGCTGTTTTTT. It translates to CASSPRLGVRGELFF.

The chain uses TRBV6-1 and TRBJ1-4, with D possibly matching TRBD1 (5 bases). This CDR3 has 16 residues. Per the germline V gene, CDR1 is MNHNS and CDR2 is SASEGT. Trimming removed 0 bases from V and 7 bases from J, with 15 bases in between. CDR3 nucleotide sequence: TGTGCCAGCAGTGAAGCTGTGGGCAGGGTGGGTGAAAAACTGTTTTTT. As protein: CASSEAVGRVGEKLFF.